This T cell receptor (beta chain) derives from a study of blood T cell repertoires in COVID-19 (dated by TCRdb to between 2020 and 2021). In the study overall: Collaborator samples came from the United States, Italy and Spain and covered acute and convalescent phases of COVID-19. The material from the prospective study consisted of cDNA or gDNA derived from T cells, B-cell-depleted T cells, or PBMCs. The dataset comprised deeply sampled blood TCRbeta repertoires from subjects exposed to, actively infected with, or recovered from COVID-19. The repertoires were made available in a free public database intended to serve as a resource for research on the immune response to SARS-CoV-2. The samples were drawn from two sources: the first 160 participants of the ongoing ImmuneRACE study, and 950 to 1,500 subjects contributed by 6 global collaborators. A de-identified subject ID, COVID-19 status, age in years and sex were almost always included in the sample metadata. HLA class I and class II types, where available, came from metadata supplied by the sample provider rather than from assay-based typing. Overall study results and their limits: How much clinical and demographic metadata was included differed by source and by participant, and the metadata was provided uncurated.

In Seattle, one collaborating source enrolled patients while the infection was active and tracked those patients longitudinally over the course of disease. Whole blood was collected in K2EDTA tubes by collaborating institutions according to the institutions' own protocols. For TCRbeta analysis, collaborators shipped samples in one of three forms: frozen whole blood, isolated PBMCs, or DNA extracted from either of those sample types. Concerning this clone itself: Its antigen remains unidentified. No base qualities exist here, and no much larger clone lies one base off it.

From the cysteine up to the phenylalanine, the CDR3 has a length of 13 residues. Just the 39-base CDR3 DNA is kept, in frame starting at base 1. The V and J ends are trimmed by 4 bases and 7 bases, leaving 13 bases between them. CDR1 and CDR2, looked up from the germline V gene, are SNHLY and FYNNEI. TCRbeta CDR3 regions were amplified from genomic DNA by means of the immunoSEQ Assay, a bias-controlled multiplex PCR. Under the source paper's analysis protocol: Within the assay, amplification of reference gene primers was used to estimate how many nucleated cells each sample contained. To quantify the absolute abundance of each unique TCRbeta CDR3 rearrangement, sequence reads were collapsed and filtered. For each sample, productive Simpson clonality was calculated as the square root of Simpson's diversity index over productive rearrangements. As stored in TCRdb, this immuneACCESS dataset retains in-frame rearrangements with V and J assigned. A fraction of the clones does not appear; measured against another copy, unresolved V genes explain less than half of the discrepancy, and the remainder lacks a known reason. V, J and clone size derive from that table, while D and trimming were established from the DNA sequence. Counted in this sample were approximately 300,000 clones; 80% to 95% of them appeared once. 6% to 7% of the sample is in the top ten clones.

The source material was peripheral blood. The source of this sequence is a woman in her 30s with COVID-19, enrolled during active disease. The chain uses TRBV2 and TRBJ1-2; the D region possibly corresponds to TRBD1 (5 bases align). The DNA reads TGTGCCAGCAGTGTAGTAGGGGAGGGTGGCTACACCTTC. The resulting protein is CASSVVGEGGYTF.